This T cell receptor (beta chain) was observed in a study of T cells in localized non-small cell lung cancer. This CDR3 is built from 14 residues. Germline CDR1 reads MNHGY; CDR2 reads SAAAGT. Trimming left V 2 bases short and J 7 bases short, with 15 bases between. Some clones are missing from TCRdb's copy, which holds only in-frame ones; the method was immunoSEQ multiplex PCR. The repertoire includes under 3,500 clones, over 20% of them detected once, and about 12% sits in the top ten. The V gene is TRBV6-8, the J gene TRBJ2-7; D possibly matches TRBD1 or TRBD2 (5 bases each). Sequenced material: lung tumor tissue, taken before any cancer treatment. This TCR was recovered from a male donor aged 60 or over with stage II lung adenocarcinoma. CDR3 DNA: TGTGCCAGCAGTTACGAGGGGACCTCTGGAGAGCAGTACTTC. As protein: CASSYEGTSGEQYF.